The 13 T cell receptor beta chains presented below share a single source sample, sequenced in a study of cytomegalovirus exposure and HLA in healthy donors. 13 Jbeta primers and 60 Vbeta primers were used for the PCR. Clones were sequenced by immunoSEQ multiplex PCR, and TCRdb holds only the in-frame ones, with some missing. The data show approximately 300,000 clones, 80% to 90% seen once. Sequencing was performed on PBMCs. These receptors all stem from a woman in her thirties or forties in good health and CMV-seropositive.

V usage is TRBV20-1 and J usage is TRBJ1-2; D is uncertain. The CDR3 spans 11 residues. V dropped 3 bases and J dropped 1 base, with 3 bases sitting between them. Germline CDR1 DFQATT, CDR2 SNEGSKA (reference sequence). As DNA, the CDR3 is TGCAGTGCTAGCAATAACTATGGCTACACCTTC. Translated: CSASNNYGYTF.

The rearrangement joins TRBV5-4 to TRBJ1-2; 7 positions agree with TRBD1. In germline, CDR1 is SGHNT, CDR2 YYREEE (reference sequence). This CDR3 comprises 13 residues. J was trimmed by 5 bases and V by 3 bases; bases with no gene match: 4. CDR3 sequence reads: CASSSQGIYGYTF. DNA of the CDR3: TGTGCCAGCAGCTCACAGGGGATTTATGGCTACACCTTC.

J is TRBJ2-3 and V is TRBV25-1, with 7 nucleotides matching TRBD2. CDR3 size: 16 residues. J gave up 4 bases and V 3 bases, and 10 bases lay outside the gene matches. Germline values: CDR1 MGHDK, CDR2 SYGVNS. Written as DNA, the CDR3 is TGTGCCAGCAGTGATTGGGGAGGGAGGGCCCCAGATACGCAGTATTTT. Its translation is CASSDWGGRAPDTQYF.

V usage is TRBV30 and J usage is TRBJ1-5; TRBD1 might be the D (5 bases). The CDR3 runs 14 residues. Trimming took off 1 base at V and 3 bases at J, with 10 bases between the two ends. Germline values: CDR1 GTSNPN, CDR2 SVGIG (reference sequence). The CDR3 here is CAWSGDSDNQPQHF. The CDR3 DNA reads TGTGCCTGGAGTGGAGACAGCGACAATCAGCCCCAGCATTTT.

This clone has just one count. The chain couples TRBV19 to TRBJ1-5; 11 positions agree with TRBD1. The V segment lost 4 bases and the J segment 6 bases; nucleotides outside the gene matches: 5. Germline V gives CDR1 LNHDA, CDR2 SQIVND (reference sequence). CDR3 length: 15 residues. CDR3 nucleotides: TGTGCCAGTAGTAGGACAGGGGGCGTGGGTCAGCCCCAGCATTTT. Protein product: CASSRTGGVGQPQHF.

The chain recombines TRBV11-2 with TRBJ2-1; the match to TRBD1 covers 9 bases. The CDR3 is made up of 15 amino acids. With 6 bases clipped from V and 7 bases from J, the junction kept 10 bases outside the gene matches. Germline V gene sequence: CDR1 SGHAT, CDR2 FQNNGV. CDR3 region: CASRKPGQGMNEQFF. For the CDR3, the DNA is TGTGCCAGCAGGAAACCGGGACAGGGAATGAATGAGCAGTTCTTC.

V gene TRBV27 combines with J gene TRBJ1-1; the match to TRBD1 covers 8 bases. This CDR3 spans 13 amino acids. V dropped 5 bases and J dropped 4; count of bases not matched to a gene: 3. CDR1 is MNHEY and CDR2 is SMNVEV in the germline V gene (reference sequence). CDR3 coding DNA: TGTGCCAGCAGTGACAGGGGAGGCACTGAAGCTTTCTTT. This gives the protein CASSDRGGTEAFF.

This chain joins TRBV4-3 and TRBJ2-7; 11 nucleotides line up with TRBD2. This CDR3 comprises 15 residues. Germline CDR1 and CDR2: LGHNA and YSLEER. J lost 3 bases, V lost 1 base, and 2 bases had no gene match. CDR3 sequence reads: CASSQGLAGNYEQYF. As DNA, the CDR3 is TGCGCCAGCAGCCAAGGACTAGCGGGAAACTACGAGCAGTACTTC.

The V gene is TRBV23-1, the J gene TRBJ2-7; D is ambiguous. TRBV23-1 falls under the ORF class, with uncertain function. V lost 4 bases, J lost 2 bases, and 15 bases lay in between. The CDR3 spans 15 residues. The chain's CDR3 is CASSLELDFAYEQYF. CDR3 in DNA: TGCGCCAGCAGTCTCGAGCTAGACTTCGCCTACGAGCAGTACTTC.

Worth noting for this clone: The sample has other DNA sequences that encode this CDR3 too. The J gene is TRBJ2-1, the V gene TRBV19, with a weak D call TRBD2 (5 bases). V shed 1 base and J shed 6 bases, with 7 bases lying between them. The CDR3 covers 13 residues. The germline V gene encodes CDR1 LNHDA and CDR2 SQIVND (reference sequence). This chain's CDR3 is CASSIGEGNEQFF. The CDR3 DNA reads as TGTGCCAGTAGTATAGGCGAGGGCAATGAGCAGTTCTTC.

With regard to this clone: Different DNA sequences within this sample yield the same CDR3. The rearrangement uses TRBV2 and TRBJ1-1; maybe TRBD1 (5 bases). The CDR3 has 13 amino acids. V was clipped by 2 bases and J by 2 bases, with 6 bases between them. Per germline, CDR1 SNHLY and CDR2 FYNNEI. The CDR3, as DNA: TGTGCCAGCAGTGAAAGGGGAAACACTGAAGCTTTCTTT. It translates to CASSERGNTEAFF.

As for this clone: The junction differs from germline at one of its ends, possibly a read error. V usage is TRBV7-7 and J usage is TRBJ2-6, with a possible D match to TRBD2 (5 bases). Germline lookup yields CDR1 SSHAT and CDR2 FNYEAQ (reference sequence). The CDR3 contains 16 residues. CDR3 residues: CASSPGLNSGANVLTF. CDR3 DNA sequence: TGTGCTAGCAGCCCCGGACTGAACTCTGGGGCCAACGTCCTGACTTTC. Full variable domain (remainder filled in from reference TRBV7-7 and TRBJ2-6): GAGVSQSPRYKVTKRGQDVTLRCDPISSHATLYWYQQALGQGPEFLTYFNYEAQPDKSGLPSDRFSAERPEGSISTLTIQRTEQRDSAMYRCASSPGLNSGANVLTFGAGSRLTVL.

The CDR3 DNA sequence: TGTGCCAGCAGTCTCAGGGAGGAAAACATTCAGTACTTC. It encodes CASSLREENIQYF. The V gene is TRBV7-2, the J gene TRBJ2-4, with D possibly TRBD2 on 6 matching bases. This CDR3 is 13 amino acids long. Trimming shortened V by 6 bases and J by 5 bases, and 11 bases separated the two germline ends. Germline V CDR1 and CDR2: SGHTA, FQGNSA.